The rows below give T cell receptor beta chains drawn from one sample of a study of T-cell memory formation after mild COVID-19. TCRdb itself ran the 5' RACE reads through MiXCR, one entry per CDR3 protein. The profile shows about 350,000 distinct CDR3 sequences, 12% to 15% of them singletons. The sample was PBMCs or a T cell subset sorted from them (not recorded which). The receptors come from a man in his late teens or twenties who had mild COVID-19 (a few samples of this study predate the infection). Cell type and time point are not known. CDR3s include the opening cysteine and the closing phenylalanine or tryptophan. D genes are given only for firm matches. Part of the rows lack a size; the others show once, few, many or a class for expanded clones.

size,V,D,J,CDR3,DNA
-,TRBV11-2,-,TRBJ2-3,CASRQVGQYF,TGTGCCAGCAGGCAGGTTGGGCAGTATTTT
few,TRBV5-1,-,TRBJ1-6,CASSLQLQGAGGNSPLHF,TGCGCCAGCAGCTTACAATTACAGGGAGCGGGGGGTAATTCACCCCTCCACTTT
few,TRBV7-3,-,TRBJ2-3,CASSLGALTDTQYF,TGTGCCAGCAGCCTCGGGGCCCTCACAGATACGCAGTATTTT
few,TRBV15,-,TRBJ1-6,CATSRAQENSPLHF,TGTGCCACCAGCAGAGCACAGGAAAATTCACCCCTCCACTTT
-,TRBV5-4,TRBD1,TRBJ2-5,CASSLGQGYGTQYF,TGTGCCAGCAGCTTGGGACAGGGGTACGGGACCCAGTACTTC
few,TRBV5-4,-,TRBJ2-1,CASSLAMGSYNEQFF,TGTGCCAGCAGCTTGGCAATGGGCTCCTACAATGAGCAGTTCTTC
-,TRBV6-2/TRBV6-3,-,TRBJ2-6,CASRSDGANVLTF,TGTGCCAGCCGTTCGGATGGGGCCAACGTCCTGACTTTC
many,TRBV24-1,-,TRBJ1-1,CATSDLENTEAFF,TGTGCCACCAGTGATTTGGAGAACACTGAAGCTTTCTTT
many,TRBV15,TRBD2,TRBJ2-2,CATSTRPGGNEGTGELFF,TGTGCCACCAGCACTCGGCCCGGGGGGAACGAAGGCACCGGGGAGCTGTTTTTT
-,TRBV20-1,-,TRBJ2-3,CSAQSPTLDTQYF,TGCAGTGCCCAGTCCCCCACTTTAGATACGCAGTATTTT
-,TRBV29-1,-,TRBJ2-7,CSVEGWGSYEQYF,TGCAGCGTTGAAGGCTGGGGATCGTACGAGCAGTACTTC
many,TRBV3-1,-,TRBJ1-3,CASSQTGLISGNTIYF,TGTGCCAGCAGCCAGACAGGACTTATCTCTGGAAACACCATATATTTT
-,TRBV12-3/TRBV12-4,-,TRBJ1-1,CASSLFLNTEAFF,TGTGCCAGCAGTTTATTCTTAAACACTGAAGCTTTCTTT
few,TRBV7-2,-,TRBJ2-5,CASSQSGPQETQYF,TGTGCCAGCAGCCAGAGCGGGCCTCAAGAGACCCAGTACTTC
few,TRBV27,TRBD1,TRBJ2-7,CASSRIAGQGITYEQYF,TGTGCCAGCAGTCGGATCGCGGGACAGGGGATTACGTACGAGCAGTACTTC
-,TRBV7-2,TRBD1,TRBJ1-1,CASSERQGNTEAFF,TGTGCCAGCAGCGAACGACAGGGGAACACTGAAGCTTTCTTT
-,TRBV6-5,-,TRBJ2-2,CASSYRVDPGELFF,TGTGCCAGCAGTTACCGGGTCGACCCCGGGGAGCTGTTTTTT
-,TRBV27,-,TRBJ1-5,CASSFAPSQPQHF,TGTGCCAGCAGTTTTGCACCCAGCCAGCCCCAGCATTTT
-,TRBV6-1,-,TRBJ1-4,CASSEGQFEYWNEKLFF,TGTGCCAGCAGTGAAGGACAGTTCGAGTATTGGAATGAAAAACTGTTTTTT
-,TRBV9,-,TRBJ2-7,CASSVGTRGTYEQYF,TGTGCCAGCAGCGTAGGGACTCGAGGCACCTACGAGCAGTACTTC
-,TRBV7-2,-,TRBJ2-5,CASSLDGLTQYF,TGTGCCAGCAGCTTAGATGGGCTGACCCAGTACTTC
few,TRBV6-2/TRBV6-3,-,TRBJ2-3,CASSYSVAGATGDTQYF,TGTGCCAGCAGTTACTCGGTCGCGGGGGCGACTGGGGATACGCAGTATTTT
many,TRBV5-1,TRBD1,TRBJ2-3,CASSTGTGGTDTQYF,TGCGCCAGCAGCACAGGGACAGGGGGCACAGATACGCAGTATTTT
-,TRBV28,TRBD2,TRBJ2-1,CASKEGLAGSYNEQFF,TGTGCCAGCAAAGAGGGACTAGCCGGCTCCTACAATGAGCAGTTCTTC
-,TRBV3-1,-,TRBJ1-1,CASSQEGGRAFF,TGTGCCAGCAGCCAAGAGGGGGGGCGAGCTTTCTTT
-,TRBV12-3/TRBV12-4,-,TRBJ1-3,CASSRDSYTIYF,TGTGCCAGCAGTCGCGACAGCTACACCATATATTTT
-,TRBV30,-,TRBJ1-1,CAWDRLATEAFF,TGTGCCTGGGACAGGCTTGCCACTGAAGCTTTCTTT
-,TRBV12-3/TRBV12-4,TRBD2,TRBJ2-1,CASSNSGGANEQFF,TGTGCCAGCAGCAATAGCGGGGGGGCGAATGAGCAGTTCTTC
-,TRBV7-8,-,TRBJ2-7,CASSFTGAREQYF,TGTGCCAGCAGCTTCACGGGGGCGCGAGAGCAGTACTTC
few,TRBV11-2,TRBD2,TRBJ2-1,CASSLMVTSGGIYNEQFF,TGTGCCAGCAGCTTAATGGTCACTAGCGGGGGGATATACAATGAGCAGTTCTTC
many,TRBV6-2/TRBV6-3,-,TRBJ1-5,CASSSTRILNQPQHF,TGTGCCAGCAGTTCGACCCGAATCCTCAATCAGCCCCAGCATTTT
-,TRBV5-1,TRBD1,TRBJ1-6,CASSPGQINSPLHF,TGCGCCAGCAGCCCGGGACAGATTAATTCACCCCTCCACTTT
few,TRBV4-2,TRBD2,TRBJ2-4,CASSRGISGAIAKNIQYF,TGTGCCAGCAGCCGAGGAATTAGCGGGGCTATAGCCAAAAACATTCAGTACTTC
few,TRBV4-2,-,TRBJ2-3,CASSQDVVADTQYF,TGTGCCAGCAGCCAAGATGTTGTGGCAGATACGCAGTATTTT
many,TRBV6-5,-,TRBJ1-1,CASSYSTMVEGNTEAFF,TGTGCCAGCAGTTACTCGACCATGGTGGAGGGGAACACTGAAGCTTTCTTT
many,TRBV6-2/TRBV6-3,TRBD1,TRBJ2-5,CASSGQAIQETQYF,TGTGCCAGCAGCGGACAGGCGATCCAAGAGACCCAGTACTTC
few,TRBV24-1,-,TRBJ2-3,CATSDPRANLADTQYF,TGTGCCACCAGTGACCCGCGAGCGAACTTGGCTGATACGCAGTATTTT
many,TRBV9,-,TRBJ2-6,CASSVDVSGANVLTF,TGTGCCAGCAGCGTAGATGTCTCTGGGGCCAACGTCCTGACTTTC
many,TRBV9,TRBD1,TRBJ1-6,CASSVRDRINSPLHF,TGTGCCAGCAGCGTCCGGGACAGGATTAATTCACCCCTCCACTTT
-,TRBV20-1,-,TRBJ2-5,CSLRGISRTQYF,TGCAGCCTTCGCGGAATTTCACGGACCCAGTACTTC
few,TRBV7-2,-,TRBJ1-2,CASSPGRTESYGYTF,TGTGCCAGCAGCCCCGGCAGAACTGAGAGCTATGGCTACACCTTC
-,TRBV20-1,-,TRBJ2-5,CSATDENQETQYF,TGCAGTGCTACTGACGAGAACCAAGAGACCCAGTACTTC
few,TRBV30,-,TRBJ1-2,CAWSVRAELRYTF,TGTGCCTGGAGTGTCAGGGCTGAGCTACGCTACACCTTC
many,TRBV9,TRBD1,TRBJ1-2,CASSAGTGNLYGYTF,TGTGCCAGCAGCGCCGGGACAGGGAATCTCTATGGCTACACCTTC
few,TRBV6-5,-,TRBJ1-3,CASRAAGRLGNTIYF,TGTGCCAGCAGGGCTGCAGGGCGGCTCGGAAACACCATATATTTT
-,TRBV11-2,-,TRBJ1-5,CASSLEINQPQHF,TGTGCCAGCAGCTTAGAAATAAATCAGCCCCAGCATTTT
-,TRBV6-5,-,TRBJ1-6,CASSVSMGDSPLHF,TGTGCCAGCAGTGTGTCCATGGGGGATTCACCCCTCCACTTT
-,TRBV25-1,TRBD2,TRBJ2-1,CAAVLAVDEQFF,TGTGCCGCAGTCCTAGCGGTTGATGAGCAGTTCTTC
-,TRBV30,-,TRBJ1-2,CAWRSGGGGYTF,TGTGCCTGGAGGTCAGGAGGGGGTGGCTACACCTTC
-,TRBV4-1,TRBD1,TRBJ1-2,CASSQEGAYGYTF,TGTGCCAGCAGCCAAGAGGGGGCGTATGGCTACACCTTC
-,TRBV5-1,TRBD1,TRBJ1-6,CASRPIYRGIDRSPLHF,TGCGCCAGCAGGCCAATTTACAGGGGAATCGATCGGTCACCCCTCCACTTT
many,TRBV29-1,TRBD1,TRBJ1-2,CSVGDYRTGGGYTF,TGCAGCGTTGGAGACTACCGGACAGGGGGAGGCTACACCTTC
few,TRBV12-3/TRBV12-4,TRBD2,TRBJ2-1,CASSFKRGSYNEQFF,TGTGCCAGCAGTTTCAAGCGGGGGTCCTACAATGAGCAGTTCTTC
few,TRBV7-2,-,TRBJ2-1,CASTPDSAYNEQFF,TGTGCCAGCACCCCGGACAGCGCCTACAATGAGCAGTTCTTC
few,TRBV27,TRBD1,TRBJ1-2,CASSGGGQYYGYTF,TGTGCCAGCAGTGGGGGGGGACAGTACTATGGCTACACCTTC
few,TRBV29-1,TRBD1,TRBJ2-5,CSVEVRWTGGAETQYF,TGCAGCGTTGAAGTTCGATGGACAGGGGGGGCAGAGACCCAGTACTTC
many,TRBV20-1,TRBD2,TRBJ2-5,CSATGTSLETQYF,TGCAGTGCTACCGGGACTAGTTTAGAGACCCAGTACTTC